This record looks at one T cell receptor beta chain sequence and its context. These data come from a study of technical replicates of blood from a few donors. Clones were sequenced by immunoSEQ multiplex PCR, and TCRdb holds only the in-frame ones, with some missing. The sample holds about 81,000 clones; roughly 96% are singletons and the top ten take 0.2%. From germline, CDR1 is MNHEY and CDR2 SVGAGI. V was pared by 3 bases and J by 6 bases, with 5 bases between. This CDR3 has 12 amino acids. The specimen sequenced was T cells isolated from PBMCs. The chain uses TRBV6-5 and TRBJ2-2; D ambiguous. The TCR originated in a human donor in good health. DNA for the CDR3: TGTGCCAGCAGTTATCTAGCCGGGGAGCTGTTTTTT. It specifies CASSYLAGELFF.